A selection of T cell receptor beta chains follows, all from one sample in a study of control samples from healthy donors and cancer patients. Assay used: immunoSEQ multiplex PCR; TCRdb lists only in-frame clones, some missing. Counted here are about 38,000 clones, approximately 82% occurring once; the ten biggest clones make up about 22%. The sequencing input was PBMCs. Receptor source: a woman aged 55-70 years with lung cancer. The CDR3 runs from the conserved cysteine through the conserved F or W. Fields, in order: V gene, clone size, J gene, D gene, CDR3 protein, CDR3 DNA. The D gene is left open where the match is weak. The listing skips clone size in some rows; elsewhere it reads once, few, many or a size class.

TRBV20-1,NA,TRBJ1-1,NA,CSASPEWGGNTEAFF,TGCAGTGCTAGTCCTGAATGGGGAGGGAACACTGAAGCTTTCTTT
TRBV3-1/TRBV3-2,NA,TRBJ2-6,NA,CASSQIGGSGGSGANVLTF,TGTGCCAGCAGCCAGATCGGCGGTAGTGGGGGCTCTGGGGCCAACGTCCTGACTTTC
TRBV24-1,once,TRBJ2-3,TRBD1,CATSETGAITDTQYF,TGTGCCACCAGTGAGACAGGGGCGATCACAGATACGCAGTATTTT
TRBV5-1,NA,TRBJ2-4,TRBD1,CASSPDNTGGAGIQYF,TGCGCCAGCAGCCCTGACAATACAGGGGGCGCAGGCATTCAGTACTTC
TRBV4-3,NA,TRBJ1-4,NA,CASSPAVGYEKLFF,TGCGCCAGCAGCCCCGCGGTAGGATATGAAAAACTGTTTTTT
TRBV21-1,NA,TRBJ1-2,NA,CASSLPGGSKPDYGYTF,TGTGCCAGCAGCCTCCCCGGTGGAAGCAAGCCGGACTATGGCTACACCTTC
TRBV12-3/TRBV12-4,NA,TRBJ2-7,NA,CASSGEREQYF,TGTGCCAGCAGTGGGGAGAGGGAGCAGTACTTC
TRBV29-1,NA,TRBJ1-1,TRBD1,CSLPGQGTTEAFF,TGCAGTCTTCCGGGACAGGGTACCACTGAAGCTTTCTTT
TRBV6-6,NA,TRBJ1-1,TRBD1,CASADRGGLGTEAFF,TGTGCCAGCGCGGACAGGGGGGGATTAGGCACTGAAGCTTTCTTT
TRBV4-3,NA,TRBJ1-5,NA,CASSQVAGMNQPQHF,TGCGCCAGCAGCCAAGTCGCAGGGATGAATCAGCCCCAGCATTTT
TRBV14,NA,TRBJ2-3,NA,CASSPQTGRTDTQYF,TGTGCCAGCAGCCCCCAAACAGGGCGCACAGATACGCAGTATTTT
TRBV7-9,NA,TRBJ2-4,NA,CASMRESKNIQYF,TGTGCCAGCATGCGGGAATCCAAAAACATTCAGTACTTC
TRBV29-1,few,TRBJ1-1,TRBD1,CSSYRGGEAFF,TGCAGCTCTTACAGGGGAGGCGAAGCTTTCTTT
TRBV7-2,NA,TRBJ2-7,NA,CASSGRDAGPAYF,TGTGCCAGCAGCGGGCGGGATGCGGGTCCGGCGTACTTC
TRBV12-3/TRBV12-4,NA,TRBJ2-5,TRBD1,CASSRDRVETQYF,TGTGCCAGCAGTCGTGACAGGGTGGAGACCCAGTACTTC
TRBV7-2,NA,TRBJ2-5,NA,CASSLNGHQETQYF,TGTGCCAGCAGCTTAAACGGGCACCAAGAGACCCAGTACTTC
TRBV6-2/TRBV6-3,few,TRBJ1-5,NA,CASSYSDNQPQHF,TGTGCCAGCAGTTACTCGGACAATCAGCCCCAGCATTTT
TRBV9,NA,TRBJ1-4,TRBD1,CASSSVRGGATNEKLFF,TGTGCCAGCAGCAGTGTCAGGGGGGGTGCAACTAATGAAAAACTGTTTTTT
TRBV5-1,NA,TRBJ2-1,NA,CASSFQGSNQGEQFF,TGCGCCAGCAGCTTTCAGGGATCAAACCAGGGTGAGCAGTTCTTC
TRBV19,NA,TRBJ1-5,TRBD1,CASSRTGAQPQHF,TGTGCCAGCAGTCGGACAGGGGCTCAGCCCCAGCATTTT
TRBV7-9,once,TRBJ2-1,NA,CASSLAMSSYNEQFF,TGTGCCAGCAGCTTGGCAATGAGCTCCTACAATGAGCAGTTCTTC
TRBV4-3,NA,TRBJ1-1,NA,CASSHPRLNTEAFF,TGCGCCAGCAGCCACCCAAGACTGAACACTGAAGCTTTCTTT
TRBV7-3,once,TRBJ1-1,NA,CASSSGLNTEAFF,TGTGCCAGCAGCTCCGGGTTGAACACTGAAGCTTTCTTT